This TCR beta chain was profiled in a study of cytomegalovirus exposure and HLA in healthy donors. General study findings and limits: Cytomegalovirus status, reportedly, was diagnosed with high specificity and sensitivity by the classifier.

Method: immunoSEQ multiplex PCR; TCRdb's copy keeps in-frame clones and lacks some. The data hold some 66,000 clones, with approximately 97% observed a single time. With regard to this clone: Its matching antigen is unknown.

Looked up from germline, CDR1 is KGHSH and CDR2 is LQKENI. This CDR3 is 16 amino acids long. Trimming stripped 4 bases from V and 2 bases from J, with 15 bases between. Sequencing used PBMCs. V gene TRBV18 combines with J gene TRBJ1-3, with D tentatively TRBD1 (5 bases). The origin of this receptor is a young woman in good health and CMV-seropositive. DNA for the CDR3: TGTGCCAGCTCACAGATGACCCCAGGGACTGGAAACACCATATATTTT. Residues: CASSQMTPGTGNTIYF. Variable domain in full (rest from reference TRBV18 and TRBJ1-3): NAGVMQNPRHLVRRRGQEARLRCSPMKGHSHVYWYRQLPEEGLKFMVYLQKENIIDESGMPKERFSAEFPKEGPSILRIQQVVRGDSAAYFCASSQMTPGTGNTIYFGEGSWLTVV.